This T cell receptor beta chain was observed in a study of T-cell reconstitution after alpha-beta-depleted transplantation in children. Study results and caveats: Reports say that about two months after transplant, the alpha-beta T cells came out of several hundred graft clones that had expanded. T-cell counts and diversity were attributed mostly to newly produced T cells one year after transplant. Surviving recipient T cells and thymic progenitors accounted for the high day-60 TCRbeta diversity observed in some patients.

Turning to this clonotype: The antigen is undetermined.

J was trimmed by 15 bases and V by 4 bases; bases with no gene match: 14. Germline V gene sequence: CDR1 SGHDT, CDR2 YYEEEE. CDR3 length equals 14 residues. The TCRbeta library was prepared with unique molecular identifiers. TCRdb re-analysed the PCR reads in MiXCR, keeping a single row per CDR3 protein. The sample yields about 300,000 distinct CDR3 sequences, almost 8% seen once. Source: peripheral blood, taken 360 days after TCRalphabeta/CD19-depleted stem cell transplant. The genes are TRBV5-6 and TRBJ2-1, with 9 bases lining up with TRBD1. The TCR was taken from a female patient aged 2-10 years who had a stem cell transplant for Fanconi anemia, so the T cells may come from the graft donor. The CDR3, as DNA: TGTGCCAGCAGCACACCGGGACAGGGTGAACGGGTGTTCTTC. Translation: CASSTPGQGERVFF.